This T cell receptor beta chain was recorded in a study of T-cell memory formation after mild COVID-19. Study-wide results and limits: Cross-reactive memory seemingly joined, as some responding clones were found in pre-infection memory.

This clonotype was recorded many times. Its cognate antigen is unknown. TCRdb recomputed calls from the 5' RACE reads with MiXCR, one row per CDR3 protein. The repertoire has around 510,000 distinct CDR3 sequences, about 22% of them found once; the top ten carry around 9.2%. The sequence came from an adult woman who had mild COVID-19 (a few samples of this study predate the infection). Cell type and time point are not known. Material: PBMCs or a T cell subset sorted from them (not recorded which).

The CDR3 region is CASSHRGSELPRWDNEQFF. The CDR3 DNA reads TGTGCCAGCAGCCACAGAGGATCAGAGTTACCTAGGTGGGACAATGAGCAGTTCTTC. This chain joins TRBV4-2 and TRBJ2-1, with no clear D. Trimming shortened V by 3 bases and J by 5 bases, and 26 bases separated the two germline ends. Germline V CDR1 and CDR2: LGHNA, YNFKEQ. The CDR3 extends over 19 amino acids.